This T cell receptor (beta chain) was recorded in a study of molecular identifiers for immune sequencing clone quantification. CDR1 and CDR2 (germline): MNHEY, SMNVEV (reference sequence). The CDR3 has 13 amino acids. Unmatched junction bases numbered 5, after V lost 8 bases and J lost 3 bases. Naive CD8 T cells were sorted, and the gate applied was CD8+CD4-CCR7+CD45RA+. One entry per CDR3 protein, called by TCRdb with MiXCR from the PCR reads. The sample has around 470,000 distinct CDR3 sequences; about a fifth are singletons. In this sample, this clonotype turned up many times. V is TRBV27 and J is TRBJ2-7; TRBD2 matches 9 bases. This TCR was sampled from a human donor in good health. Some libraries in this study had Jurkat cell RNA spiked in. The sequenced sample consisted of naive CD8+ T cells from blood, with Jurkat cell RNA spiked in. The subset is: FACS-sorted CD8+CD4-CCR7+CD45RA+ naive T cells. The CDR3 spells CASGASGDYEQYF. CDR3 DNA: TGTGCCAGCGGGGCTAGCGGGGACTACGAGCAGTACTTC.